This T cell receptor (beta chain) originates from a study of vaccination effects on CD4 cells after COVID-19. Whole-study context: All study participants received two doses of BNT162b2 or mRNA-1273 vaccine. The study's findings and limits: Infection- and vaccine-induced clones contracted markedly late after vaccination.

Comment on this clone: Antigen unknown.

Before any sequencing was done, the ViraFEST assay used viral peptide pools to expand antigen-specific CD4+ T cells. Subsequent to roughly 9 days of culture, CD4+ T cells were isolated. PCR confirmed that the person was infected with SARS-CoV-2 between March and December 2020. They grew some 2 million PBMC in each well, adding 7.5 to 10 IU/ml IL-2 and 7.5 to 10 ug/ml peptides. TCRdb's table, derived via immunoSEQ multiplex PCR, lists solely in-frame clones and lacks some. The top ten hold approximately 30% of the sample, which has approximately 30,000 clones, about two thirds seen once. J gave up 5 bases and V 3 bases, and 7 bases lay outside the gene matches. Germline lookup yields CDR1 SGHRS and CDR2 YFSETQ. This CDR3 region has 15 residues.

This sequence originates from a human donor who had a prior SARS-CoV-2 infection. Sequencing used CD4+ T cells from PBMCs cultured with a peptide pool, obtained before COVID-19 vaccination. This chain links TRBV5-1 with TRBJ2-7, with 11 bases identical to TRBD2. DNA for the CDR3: TGCGCCAGCAGCTCGCGTAGCGGGGGGGGCCACGAGCAGTACTTC. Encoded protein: CASSSRSGGGHEQYF.